Below, 3 T cell receptor beta chains from the same sample are listed, as sequenced in a study of radiation and T cells in renal cell carcinoma. Some clones are missing from TCRdb's copy, which holds only in-frame ones; the method was immunoSEQ multiplex PCR. The table has around 120,000 clones, about 81% seen once; the top ten hold over 1.5%. As for time point: blood 2 weeks post-SBRT. The sample's treatment: 15 Gy SBRT to primary tumor, nephrectomy 4 weeks later. The sample was blood, taken from a patient whose treatment included radiotherapy and nephrectomy. These receptors were obtained from a woman aged 55-70 years with renal cell carcinoma.

V usage is TRBV7-3 and J usage is TRBJ2-3, with D maybe TRBD2 (6 bases). Trimming left V 5 bases short and J 1 base short, with 16 bases between. CDR1 and CDR2 (germline): SGHTA, FQGTGA. The CDR3 runs to 16 residues. In DNA form, the CDR3 reads TGTGCCAGCAGCCTGATTGCGGGGTTGGGCACAGATACGCAGTATTTT. Protein: CASSLIAGLGTDTQYF.

The chain is built from TRBV7-2 and TRBJ1-3; no clear D gene. The CDR3 covers 16 residues. V lost 5 bases, J lost 2 bases, and 16 bases lay in between. From germline, CDR1 is SGHTA and CDR2 FQGNSA. Here the CDR3 reads CASSPSGTAPGNTIYF. The CDR3 nucleotides are TGTGCCAGCAGCCCCTCGGGAACAGCCCCTGGAAACACCATATATTTT.

CDR3 coding DNA: TGTGCCAGCAGTCTTGGACAGGGGCTCACGAACACTGAAGCTTTCTTT. Translation gives CASSLGQGLTNTEAFF. V and J are TRBV28 and TRBJ1-1; 9 positions agree with TRBD1. The CDR3 covers 16 residues. CDR1 is MDHEN and CDR2 is SYDVKM in the germline V gene. V dropped 5 bases and J dropped 1; count of bases not matched to a gene: 8.